Listed below are T cell receptor beta chains from one sample, sequenced in a study of blood T cell repertoires in COVID-19. The repertoire was sequenced with immunoSEQ multiplex PCR; TCRdb's copy has only in-frame clones and lacks some. The sample gives 290,000 or so clones, approximately 89% of which show up once; approximately 2.4% is in the top ten. The sample comprised PBMCs or T cells enriched from blood (not recorded which). These receptors all come from a woman aged 18-35 years who had recovered from COVID-19. The CDR3 runs from the conserved cysteine through the conserved F or W.

V	J	length	CDR3
TRBV7-3	TRBJ2-7	15	CASSPQAGGESEQYF
TRBV28	TRBJ1-5	15	CASSLGGIRNQPQHF
TRBV11-3	TRBJ2-3	14	CASSSGDRPYTQYF
TRBV7-3	TRBJ1-2	14	CASSQDRSSYGYTF
TRBV18	TRBJ1-5	17	CARAHSRLTGSGQPQHF
TRBV9	TRBJ1-2	15	CASSVGRGRTYGYTF
TRBV9	TRBJ2-3	12	CASSVSEDTQYF
TRBV2	TRBJ2-7	16	CASSERLAASSYEQYF
TRBV7-9	TRBJ2-1	15	CASSPQGASLNEQFF
TRBV28	TRBJ2-7	15	CASSSFRVSAYEQYF
TRBV19	TRBJ2-2	14	CASTQTFDTGELFF
TRBV2	TRBJ1-2	15	CASSERGIYNYGYTF
TRBV7-2	TRBJ2-3	16	CASSFVQGVSTDTQYF
TRBV15	TRBJ2-5	14	CATSRDKGEETQYF
TRBV25-1	TRBJ2-5	16	CASSAGSGRPGETQYF
TRBV7-8	TRBJ2-7	16	CASTPSGRASSYEQYF
TRBV15	TRBJ1-1	17	CATSRPGLTGMNTEAFF
TRBV29-1	TRBJ2-3	14	CSGTGGGGTDTQYF
TRBV29-1	TRBJ1-2	13	CSVPTGSNYGYTF
TRBV5-5	TRBJ1-4	15	CASSLVGGREEKLFF
TRBV7-2	TRBJ2-1	16	CASSPLSSVGFDEQFF
TRBV7-2	TRBJ1-5	16	CASSLVGGNSNQPQHF
TRBV19	TRBJ2-7	14	CASSIGQGVHEQYF
TRBV27	TRBJ1-2	14	CASSLLGADDGYTF
TRBV30	TRBJ2-7	14	CAWSQGASTYEQYF
TRBV5-5	TRBJ1-1	12	CASSLPNTEAFF
TRBV19	TRBJ2-1	15	CASSNGPAGGIEQFF
TRBV5-4	TRBJ1-2	14	CASSLYRGPYGYTF
TRBV9	TRBJ1-6	14	CASSVGTGKSPLHF
TRBV7-2	TRBJ2-3	16	CASSLVGAGGTDTQYF
TRBV30	TRBJ2-2	14	CAWSWERGTGELFF
TRBV4-1	TRBJ2-5	18	CASSHPGTGGVFGETQYF
TRBV28	TRBJ2-7	12	CASSYRAYEQYF
TRBV6-6	TRBJ1-6	16	CASSYSTGTVNSPLHF
TRBV3-1/TRBV3-2	TRBJ2-5	13	CASSQAEKETQYF
TRBV2	TRBJ2-1	14	CASSRDRGMNEQFF
TRBV5-1	TRBJ2-2	15	CASSLSPGYTGELFF
TRBV7-9	TRBJ2-2	14	CASSLLQGTGELFF
TRBV28	TRBJ2-3	16	CASSSRLAGTVDTQYF
TRBV9	TRBJ2-5	15	CASSEGSSSGETQYF
TRBV10-1	TRBJ1-4	14	CASTEGVRCEKLFF
TRBV19	TRBJ2-7	14	CASSNSGGRYEQYF
TRBV19	TRBJ1-1	17	CASSKAQGTPWYTEAFF
TRBV15	TRBJ1-3	16	CATSNPEVGWINTIYF
TRBV6-6	TRBJ2-7	14	CASSYTDRDREQYF
TRBV3-1/TRBV3-2	TRBJ2-2	16	CASSPRARGRSGELFF
TRBV7-9	TRBJ1-2	12	CASSLALYGYTF
TRBV15	TRBJ1-5	15	CATSRAHRGGEPQHF
TRBV7-9	TRBJ1-2	16	CASSLGASDTNYGYTF
TRBV11-3	TRBJ1-1	15	CASSLSGVGGTEAFF
TRBV4-2	TRBJ2-3	17	CASSHPQGGDSTDTQYF
TRBV5-1	TRBJ2-1	14	CASSLRQGVGEQFF
TRBV18	TRBJ2-5	17	CASSPPPSHGAVGTQYF